A selection of T cell receptor beta chains follows, all from one sample in a study of shared clonotypes between healthy human individuals. The data were produced by immunoSEQ multiplex PCR, yet TCRdb's version contains in-frame clones alone and is incomplete. This table holds over 2 million clones, 80% to 95% found once. The sequencing input was naive CD4+ T cells from PBMCs. These TCRs come from a man aged 18 to 35 in good health. Some clones in this sample may be carry-over from other donors' samples. The CDR3 runs from the conserved cysteine through the conserved F or W.

v_gene | CDR3aa
TRBV4-1 | CASSQVSRSYEQYF
TRBV28 | CASSIRQGRSYGYTF
TRBV18 | CASSRGQGGNTEAFF
TRBV5-6 | CASTRIYGQINTGELFF
TRBV2 | CASSWGTSLNQPQHF
TRBV11-3 | CASSLQAGGLSEQFF
TRBV5-6 | CASSLLAGMIYNEQFF
TRBV6-5 | CASRRAGANEQYF
TRBV4-2 | CASSPNGRTLNTEAFF
TRBV6-4 | CASSPGGTTSTGELFF
TRBV28 | CASMGTIAEAFF
TRBV6-6 | CATLRVDEQFF
TRBV6-5 | CASSRDRAGTGELFF
TRBV28 | CASSTRGEQFF
TRBV5-6 | CASSLNSNQPQHF
TRBV28 | CASRFNSEAFF
TRBV19 | CASSIDLSSGGSYGYTF
TRBV18 | CASSPNLRDRSRQSTDTQYF
TRBV30 | CAWSTGGAVQPQHF
TRBV7-9 | CASSQLNYEQYF
TRBV5-1 | CASSLVPNTEAFF
TRBV27 | CASSRDRGNQPQHF
TRBV11-2 | CASSLERRTGKNEKLFF
TRBV10-1 | CASSEWHVLTF
TRBV30 | CAWSVHLGTQYF
TRBV14 | CASSSGLAGAYEQYF
TRBV5-1 | CASSLGAFGDGQETQYF
TRBV9 | CASSVGRSSGNTIYF
TRBV13 | CASSAMGQGYEQYF
TRBV18 | CASSPVGRLQGNTIYF
TRBV6-4 | CASRGQGSTGELFF
TRBV7-2 | CASSRGTSGLYEQYF